The clone carrying this TCR beta chain was observed a single time. In germline, CDR1 is SGHVS, CDR2 FNYEAQ. V dropped 4 bases and J dropped 0; count of bases not matched to a gene: 6. The CDR3 consists of 18 residues. This specimen belongs to a study of blood T cell repertoires in COVID-19. Study context: Specimens from acute and convalescent COVID-19 originated in the United States, Italy and Spain.

Authors' processing steps: The assay estimated nucleated cells by amplifying reference gene primers. Assay used: immunoSEQ multiplex PCR; TCRdb lists only in-frame clones, some missing. V and J calls and clone size come straight from that table; D and trimming were deduced from the DNA. The table records about 68,000 clones, approximately 93% of them present only once. The V gene is TRBV7-6, the J gene TRBJ2-1, with 13 bases fitting TRBD2. The sequence was obtained from a man in his fifties or sixties with COVID-19, enrolled during active disease. Material for sequencing was peripheral blood. The CDR3 nucleotides are TGTGCCAGCAGCTCACTAGCGGGAGGGGGTAACTCCTACAATGAGCAGTTCTTC. Translating it yields CASSSLAGGGNSYNEQFF.